The rows below give T cell receptor beta chains drawn from one sample of a study of cytomegalovirus exposure and HLA in healthy donors. The assay was immunoSEQ multiplex PCR, and TCRdb's table has in-frame clones only and misses some. This sample yields fewer than 150,000 clones, of which roughly four fifths are seen a single time; 2.5% belongs to the top ten. The sample taken for sequencing was PBMCs. All receptors come from a woman younger than 30 in good health and CMV-seronegative. CDR3s include the opening cysteine and the closing phenylalanine or tryptophan. D genes are given only for firm matches. The size of a clone is reported for some rows only, either as once, few or many, or as a class for expanded clones.

D	V	size	J	DNA	CDR3
.	TRBV6-5	.	TRBJ2-3	TGTGCCAGCAGTCGTGGCCTCTTCACAGATACGCAGTATTTT	CASSRGLFTDTQYF
TRBD1	TRBV6-5	.	TRBJ1-2	TGTGCCAGCAGTTACCCCGGACAGGGACACTATGGCTACACCTTC	CASSYPGQGHYGYTF
.	TRBV2	.	TRBJ1-6	TGTGCCAGCAGTGAACAGGGGAGTAGGCCACCCCTCCACTTT	CASSEQGSRPPLHF
.	TRBV6-1	few	TRBJ1-1	TGTGCCAGCAGTGAAACCTGGACGGGGACTGAAGCTTTCTTT	CASSETWTGTEAFF
TRBD1	TRBV30	.	TRBJ1-2	TGTGCCTGGAGGACGGGAGGGGGCTTTTATGGCTACACCTTC	CAWRTGGGFYGYTF
.	TRBV18	.	TRBJ1-2	TGTGCCAGCTCCCGAGGGACAAGCTATAACTATGGCTACACCTTC	CASSRGTSYNYGYTF
TRBD2	TRBV10-3	.	TRBJ2-3	TGTGCCACCCCCCGGCCCTCTAGCGGGGGGCTCACAGATACGCAGTATTTT	CATPRPSSGGLTDTQYF
TRBD2	TRBV25-1	.	TRBJ2-1	TGTGCCAGCAGCGCGGGAGCTAATGAGCAGTTCTTC	CASSAGANEQFF
TRBD1	TRBV4-1	.	TRBJ1-2	TGCGCCAGCAGCCAAGAGGGGACAGGGAATTTGGGTGGCTACACCTTC	CASSQEGTGNLGGYTF
TRBD1	TRBV4-2	.	TRBJ1-5	TGTGCCAGCAGCCCAGGGGGAGGCCAGCCCCAGCATTTT	CASSPGGGQPQHF
.	TRBV6-1	.	TRBJ2-7	TGTGCCAGCGGGACCGGGACACCCTACGAGCAGTACTTC	CASGTGTPYEQYF
TRBD1	TRBV19	.	TRBJ1-5	TGTGCCAGTAGTATTTGGGGCGGGAACAGGGGGAGCAATCAGCCCCAGCATTTT	CASSIWGGNRGSNQPQHF
.	TRBV10-3	.	TRBJ1-2	TGTGCCATCAGTGAGTCTTCGGTGTCTGCGGGCTACACCTTC	CAISESSVSAGYTF
TRBD2	TRBV28	.	TRBJ2-1	TGTGCCAGCATTAAGACTAGCGGGGGATGGTATTACAATGAGCAGTTCTTC	CASIKTSGGWYYNEQFF
TRBD1	TRBV5-1	.	TRBJ1-1	TGCGCCAGCAGCCCCCACGGGACAGGGGAAGGAGCTTTCTTT	CASSPHGTGEGAFF
TRBD1	TRBV28	.	TRBJ1-2	TGTGCCAGCAACTTTGGCCGCGGACAGGTTGGGGGGGGCTACACCTTC	CASNFGRGQVGGGYTF
TRBD1	TRBV2	.	TRBJ1-5	TGTGCCAGCACTCGGACAGGGGCCCCACCCCAGCATTTT	CASTRTGAPPQHF
TRBD1	TRBV11-2	.	TRBJ1-5	TGTGCCAGCAGCTCAACGACAGGGGGTAATCAGCCCCAGCATTTT	CASSSTTGGNQPQHF
TRBD2	TRBV5-1	once	TRBJ2-3	TGCGCCAGCAGCTCTGAGCGGGGAAGCACAGATACGCAGTATTTT	CASSSERGSTDTQYF
TRBD1	TRBV28	.	TRBJ2-1	TGTGCCAGCAGCCCTATTGGACAGGGCTACAATGAGCAGTTCTTC	CASSPIGQGYNEQFF
TRBD2	TRBV14	.	TRBJ2-3	TGTGCCAGCAGCCAAGATTGGGGACTAGCGGGGCCCCGAAGCACAGATACGCAGTATTTT	CASSQDWGLAGPRSTDTQYF
TRBD1	TRBV6-1	many	TRBJ2-6	TGTGCCAGCAGAACAGGGGGCTCTGGGGCCAACGTCCTGACTTTC	CASRTGGSGANVLTF
TRBD1	TRBV5-1	.	TRBJ2-2	TGCGCCAGCAGCCTTGGACAGGGAAGGGCCGGGGAGCTGTTTTTT	CASSLGQGRAGELFF
.	TRBV30	few	TRBJ1-6	TGTGCCTGGGGGACGAGGGGGTCGGATTCACCCCTCCACTTT	CAWGTRGSDSPLHF
.	TRBV6-4	.	TRBJ2-3	TGTGCCAGCAGTGAAGGGGGTGATACGCAGTATTTT	CASSEGGDTQYF
.	TRBV28	.	TRBJ2-3	TGTGCCAGCAGTTACGCCCTCAGTTCGGATACGCAGTATTTT	CASSYALSSDTQYF
TRBD2	TRBV7-2	.	TRBJ2-2	TGTGCCAGCAGCTTACTACTAGCGGGCACCGGGGAGCTGTTTTTT	CASSLLLAGTGELFF
.	TRBV6-1	medium-sized	TRBJ1-3	TGTGCCAGCAGTGAGACACCGAGCTCTGGAAACACCATATATTTT	CASSETPSSGNTIYF
TRBD1	TRBV28	.	TRBJ1-1	TGTGCCAGCAGTTTATTTGACAGGGGATTAACTGAAGCTTTCTTT	CASSLFDRGLTEAFF
.	TRBV5-5	.	TRBJ2-5	TGTGCCAGCAGCTTGGGCGTTCCTGGACTGGGGCAAGAGACCCAGTACTTC	CASSLGVPGLGQETQYF
TRBD1	TRBV19	.	TRBJ1-5	TGTGCCAGTAGTGCGACAGGGACCCCATGGACCCAGCATTTT	CASSATGTPWTQHF
.	TRBV12-5	.	TRBJ1-3	TGTGCTAGTGGTTTGGATACAGGGGGAAACACCATATATTTT	CASGLDTGGNTIYF
.	TRBV7-7	.	TRBJ2-5	TGTGCCAGCAGCTTATCCGGGGGCCAAGAGACCCAGTACTTC	CASSLSGGQETQYF
TRBD1	TRBV4-3	.	TRBJ1-2	TGCGCCAGCAGCCAAGAATTCGCCGGGACAGGGGGCATTGGCTACACCTTC	CASSQEFAGTGGIGYTF
TRBD1	TRBV7-9	.	TRBJ2-7	TGTGCCAGCAGCCTTACTACCCGGGAGGGACAGGGGTGGTACGAGCAGTACTTC	CASSLTTREGQGWYEQYF
.	TRBV2	few	TRBJ1-6	TGTGCCAGCAGTGAATACCAGATGGATTCACCCCTCCACTTT	CASSEYQMDSPLHF
.	TRBV5-1	many	TRBJ1-1	TGCGCCAGCAGCCCTTCAGGAAGAAACACTGAAGCTTTCTTT	CASSPSGRNTEAFF
TRBD1	TRBV10-3	.	TRBJ1-6	TGTGCCACCAGGGGGGGTTATAATTCACCCCTCCACTTT	CATRGGYNSPLHF
.	TRBV11-2	.	TRBJ2-3	TGTGCCAGCAGCTTATGGGCCACCCAAGATACGCAGTATTTT	CASSLWATQDTQYF
.	TRBV7-9	once	TRBJ1-2	TGTGCCAGCAGCCCCCGGCCGGGACAAGAGAACTATGGCTACACCTTC	CASSPRPGQENYGYTF
TRBD2	TRBV9	.	TRBJ2-7	TGTGCCAGCAGCTTCCGAGCGGGGGAAACCTACGAGCAGTACTTC	CASSFRAGETYEQYF
.	TRBV7-9	medium-sized	TRBJ1-1	TGTGCCAGCAGCTCAAGACAGGCTGAAGCTTTCTTT	CASSSRQAEAFF
.	TRBV15	.	TRBJ1-3	TGTGCCACCAGCAGAGATGGCTTCAGCTCTGGAAACACCATATATTTT	CATSRDGFSSGNTIYF
.	TRBV7-9	.	TRBJ2-6	TGTGCCAGCAGCTTAGGCAGTACTGGGGCCAACGTCCTGACTTTC	CASSLGSTGANVLTF
TRBD1	TRBV5-1	.	TRBJ2-7	TGCGCCAGCAGCCCTGGAGACAGGGGTAACGAGCAGTACTTC	CASSPGDRGNEQYF